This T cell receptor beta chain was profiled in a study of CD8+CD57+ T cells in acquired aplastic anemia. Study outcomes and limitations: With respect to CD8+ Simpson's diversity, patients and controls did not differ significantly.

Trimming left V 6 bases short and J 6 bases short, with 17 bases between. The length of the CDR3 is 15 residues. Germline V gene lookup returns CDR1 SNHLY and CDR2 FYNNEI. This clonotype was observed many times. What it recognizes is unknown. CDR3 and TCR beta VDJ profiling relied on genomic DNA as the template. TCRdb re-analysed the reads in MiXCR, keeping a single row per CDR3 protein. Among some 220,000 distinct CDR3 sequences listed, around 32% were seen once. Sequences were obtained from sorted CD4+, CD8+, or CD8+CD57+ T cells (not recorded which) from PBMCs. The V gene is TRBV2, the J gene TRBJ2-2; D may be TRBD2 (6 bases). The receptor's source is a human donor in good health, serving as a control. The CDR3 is CASRAHTGESGELFF. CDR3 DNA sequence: TGTGCCAGCAGGGCACATACGGGGGAATCCGGGGAGCTGTTTTTT.